Described below is a single T cell receptor beta chain sequence and its context. There is no known antigen for this receptor. No base quality values were provided; no much bigger clone lies one nucleotide off. Genomic DNA was isolated from the sorted cells so that the TCRbeta CDR3 region could be sequenced. The immunoSEQ Assay was used to sequence the TCRbeta CDR3 regions. The immuneACCESS repertoire file appears here via TCRdb, limited to in-frame rearrangements. These files lack a portion of the clones; in checked studies, under half of the deficit traces to unresolved V genes, and the cause of the others is not known. The table for this sample lists around 60,000 clones; roughly 80% of them were counted only once. The ten biggest clones cover over 2% of the sample. CDR1 and CDR2 are read off the germline V gene as MNHNS and SASEGT. Relative to germline, V is missing 5 bases and J is missing 9 bases, with 6 bases of the junction outside any gene match. Reading from cysteine to phenylalanine, the CDR3 counts 14 amino acids. The read is trimmed to its CDR3 DNA, 42 bases read in frame from base 1.

Patients with autoimmune disease history or receiving systemic immunosuppression were excluded from the trial. Peripheral blood for TCR sequencing was collected from all dose cohorts at baseline, on cycle 4 day 1, and on cycle 7 day 1. The samples were taken from a phase I, first-in-human, multicenter, open-label dose-escalation trial of ivuxolimab. Adults with locally advanced or metastatic melanoma, renal cell carcinoma, hepatocellular carcinoma or head and neck squamous cell carcinoma were enrolled in the trial. Before TCR sequencing, CD4+ T cells and CD8+ T cells were sorted from peripheral blood as separate populations. The data stem from a study of OX40 agonist ivuxolimab in advanced cancers. In terms of the full investigation: Ivuxolimab was a fully human IgG2 agonistic monoclonal antibody targeting the costimulatory receptor OX40 (CD134). Intravenous ivuxolimab was administered to patients every 2 weeks at six dose levels: 0.01, 0.1, 0.3, 1.5, 3 and 10 mg/kg. Of the 50 to 55 patients in dose escalation, some 20 had hepatocellular carcinoma, roughly 15 had melanoma, 9 had renal cell carcinoma and 9 had head and neck cancer. The dose-escalation cohort was over 70% male with a mean age of approximately 60 years, ranging from about 23 to 85. Patients were allowed to have had prior anti-PD-1, anti-PD-L1 or anti-CTLA-4 therapy, and around 43% of the dose-escalation patients had been treated with checkpoint inhibitors. Partial responses occurred in three dose-escalation patients, of whom one had hepatocellular carcinoma and two had cutaneous melanoma. The point of sequencing TCRbeta in the periphery was to test whether ivuxolimab changed TCR sequence diversity and drove clonal T-cell expansion. The paper covers the monotherapy dose-escalation part of the phase I ivuxolimab trial, which included N of about 56 patients. Broad study findings and their caveats: In the 0.1-3.0 mg/kg groups, partial responders were among the patients with the lowest normalized peripheral clonal expansion, particularly in CD8+ T cells. Low levels of normalized T-cell clonal expansion were also shown by some nonresponding patients. The antigen specificity of the peripheral T cells that underwent clonal expansion was not determined. After ivuxolimab, more expanded clones were found on average in CD8+ T cells than in CD4+ T cells. At doses from 0.1 to 3.0 mg/kg, clonal expansion was seen in both CD4+ and CD8+ blood T cells between baseline and week 6.

The source is an adult with an advanced solid tumor such as melanoma, head and neck, liver or kidney cancer. Recombination joined TRBV6-1 with TRBJ2-7; TRBD2 agrees with 14 junctional bases. The starting material was CD4+ or CD8+ T cells sorted from blood, obtained in a trial of the OX40 agonist ivuxolimab. The CDR3 is CASSSGTSGRGQYF. The sequenced DNA is TGTGCCAGCAGTTCTGGGACTAGCGGGAGAGGGCAGTACTTC.